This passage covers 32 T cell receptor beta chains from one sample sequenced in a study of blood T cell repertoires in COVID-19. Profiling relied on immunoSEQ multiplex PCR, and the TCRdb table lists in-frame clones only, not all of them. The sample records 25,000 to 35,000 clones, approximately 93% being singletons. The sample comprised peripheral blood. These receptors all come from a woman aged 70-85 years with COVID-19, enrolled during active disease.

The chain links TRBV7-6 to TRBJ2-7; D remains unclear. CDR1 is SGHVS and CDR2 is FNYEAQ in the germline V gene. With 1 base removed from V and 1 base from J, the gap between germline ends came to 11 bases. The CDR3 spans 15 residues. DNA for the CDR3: TGTGCCAGCAGCTTAGATCCCGTTAGTTCCTACGAGCAGTACTTC. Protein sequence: CASSLDPVSSYEQYF.

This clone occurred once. The CDR3 coding sequence is TGTGCCAGCAGTTACCCGACGACTAGCGGGAGTTCTTACGAGCAGTACTTC. Residues: CASSYPTTSGSSYEQYF. J is TRBJ2-7 and V is TRBV6-2 or TRBV6-3; 12 nucleotides match TRBD2. Germline CDR1 is MNHEY and CDR2 is SVGEGT. The V gene end was trimmed by 2 bases and the J gene end by 4 bases; junction bases not matched to a gene: 9. CDR3 length equals 17 residues.

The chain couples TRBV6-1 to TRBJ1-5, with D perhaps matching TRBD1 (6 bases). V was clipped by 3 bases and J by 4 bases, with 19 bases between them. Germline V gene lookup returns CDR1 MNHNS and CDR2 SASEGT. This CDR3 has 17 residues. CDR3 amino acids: CASSDSRGGIGNQPQHF. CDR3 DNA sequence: TGTGCCAGCAGTGATTCCAGGGGTGGGATTGGGAATCAGCCCCAGCATTTT.

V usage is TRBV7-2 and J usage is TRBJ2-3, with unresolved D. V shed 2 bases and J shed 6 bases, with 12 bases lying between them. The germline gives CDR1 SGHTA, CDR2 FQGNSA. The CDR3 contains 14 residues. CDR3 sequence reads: CASSLSRRPDTQYF. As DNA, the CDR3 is TGTGCCAGCAGCTTATCGAGGCGGCCGGATACGCAGTATTTT. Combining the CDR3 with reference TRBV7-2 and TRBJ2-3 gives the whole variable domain GAGVSQSPSNKVTEKGKDVELRCDPISGHTALYWYRQSLGQGLEFLIYFQGNSAPDKSGLPSDRFSAERTGGSVSTLTIQRTQQEDSAVYLCASSLSRRPDTQYFGPGTRLTVL.

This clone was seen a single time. CDR3 region: CASSPQGAVTTEAFF. CDR3 DNA: TGTGCCAGCAGCCCGCAGGGGGCGGTGACCACTGAAGCTTTCTTT. V gene TRBV7-8 combines with J gene TRBJ1-1; the match to TRBD1 covers 8 bases. The germline V gene has CDR1 SGHVS and CDR2 FQNEAQ. The CDR3 contains 15 residues. Germline trimming cut 5 bases from V and 4 bases from J; bases unmatched to any gene: 9.

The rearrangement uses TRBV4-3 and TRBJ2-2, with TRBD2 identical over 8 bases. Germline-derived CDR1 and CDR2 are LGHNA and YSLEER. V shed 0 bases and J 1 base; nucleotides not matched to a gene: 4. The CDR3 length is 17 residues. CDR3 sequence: CASSQDISGGNTGELFF. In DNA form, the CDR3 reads TGCGCCAGCAGCCAAGATATAAGCGGGGGGAACACCGGGGAGCTGTTTTTT.

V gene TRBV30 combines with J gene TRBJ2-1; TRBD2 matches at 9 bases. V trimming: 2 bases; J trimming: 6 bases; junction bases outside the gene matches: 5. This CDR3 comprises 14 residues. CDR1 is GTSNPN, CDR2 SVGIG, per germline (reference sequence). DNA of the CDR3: TGTGCCTGGAGTTATAGCGGGAGAGGCAATGAGCAGTTCTTC. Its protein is CAWSYSGRGNEQFF.

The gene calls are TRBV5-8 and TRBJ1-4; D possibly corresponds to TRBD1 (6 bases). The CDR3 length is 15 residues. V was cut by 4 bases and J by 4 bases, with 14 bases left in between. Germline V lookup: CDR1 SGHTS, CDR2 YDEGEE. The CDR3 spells CASSPGQRDNEKLFF. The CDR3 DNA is TGTGCCAGCAGCCCAGGACAGCGAGATAATGAAAAACTGTTTTTT.

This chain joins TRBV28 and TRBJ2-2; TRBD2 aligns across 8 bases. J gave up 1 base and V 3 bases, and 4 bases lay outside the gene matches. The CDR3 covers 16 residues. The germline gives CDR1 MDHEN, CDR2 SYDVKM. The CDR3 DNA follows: TGTGCCAGCAGTTTCTCGCGGGAGGTGAACACCGGGGAGCTGTTTTTT. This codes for CASSFSREVNTGELFF.

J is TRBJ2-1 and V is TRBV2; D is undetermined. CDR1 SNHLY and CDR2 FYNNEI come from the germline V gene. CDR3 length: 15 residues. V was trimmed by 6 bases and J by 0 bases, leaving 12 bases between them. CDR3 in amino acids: CASRSRHSSYNEQFF. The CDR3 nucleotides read TGTGCCAGCAGGTCCAGACACAGCTCCTACAATGAGCAGTTCTTC.

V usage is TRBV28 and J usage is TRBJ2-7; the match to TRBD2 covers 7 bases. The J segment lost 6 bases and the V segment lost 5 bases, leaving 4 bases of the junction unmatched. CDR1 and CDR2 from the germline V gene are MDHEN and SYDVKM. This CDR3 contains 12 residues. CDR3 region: CASSPPGGEQYF. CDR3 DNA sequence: TGTGCCAGCAGTCCGCCGGGAGGCGAGCAGTACTTC.

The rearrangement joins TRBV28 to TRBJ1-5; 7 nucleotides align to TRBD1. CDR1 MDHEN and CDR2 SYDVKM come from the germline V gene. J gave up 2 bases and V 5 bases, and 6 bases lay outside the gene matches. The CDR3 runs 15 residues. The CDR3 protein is CASSPRGQGNQPQHF. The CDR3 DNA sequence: TGTGCCAGCAGTCCAAGGGGGCAGGGCAATCAGCCCCAGCATTTT. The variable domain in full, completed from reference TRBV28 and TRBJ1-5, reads DVKVTQSSRYLVKRTGEKVFLECVQDMDHENMFWYRQDPGLGLRLIYFSYDVKMKEKGDIPEGYSVSREKKERFSLILESASTNQTSMYLCASSPRGQGNQPQHFGDGTRLSIL.

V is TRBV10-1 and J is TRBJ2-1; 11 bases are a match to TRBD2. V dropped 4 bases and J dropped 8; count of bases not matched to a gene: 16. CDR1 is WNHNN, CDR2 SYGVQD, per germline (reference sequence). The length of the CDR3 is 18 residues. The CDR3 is CASSAYSRLAGKGDEQFF. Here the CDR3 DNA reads TGCGCCAGCAGTGCTTATTCGAGACTAGCGGGAAAGGGTGATGAGCAGTTCTTC.

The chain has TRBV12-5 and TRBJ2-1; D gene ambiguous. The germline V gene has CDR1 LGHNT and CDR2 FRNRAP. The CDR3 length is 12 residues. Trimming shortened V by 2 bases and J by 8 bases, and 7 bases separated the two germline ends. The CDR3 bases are TGTGCTAGTGGTTTGATTAGCCATGAGCAGTTCTTC. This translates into CASGLISHEQFF.

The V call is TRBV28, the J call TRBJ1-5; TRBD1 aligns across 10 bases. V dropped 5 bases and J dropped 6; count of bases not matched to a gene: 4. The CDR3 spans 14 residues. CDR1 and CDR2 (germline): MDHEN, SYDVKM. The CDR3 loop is CASSIDRGPQPQHF. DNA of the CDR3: TGTGCCAGCAGTATCGACAGGGGGCCTCAGCCCCAGCATTTT. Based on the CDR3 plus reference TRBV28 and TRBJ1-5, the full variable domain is DVKVTQSSRYLVKRTGEKVFLECVQDMDHENMFWYRQDPGLGLRLIYFSYDVKMKEKGDIPEGYSVSREKKERFSLILESASTNQTSMYLCASSIDRGPQPQHFGDGTRLSIL.

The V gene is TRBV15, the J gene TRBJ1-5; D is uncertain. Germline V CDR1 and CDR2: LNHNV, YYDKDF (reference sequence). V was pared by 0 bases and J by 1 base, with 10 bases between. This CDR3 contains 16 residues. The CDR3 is CATSREGSRSNQPQHF. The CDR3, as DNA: TGTGCCACCAGCAGAGAGGGGAGTAGGAGCAATCAGCCCCAGCATTTT.

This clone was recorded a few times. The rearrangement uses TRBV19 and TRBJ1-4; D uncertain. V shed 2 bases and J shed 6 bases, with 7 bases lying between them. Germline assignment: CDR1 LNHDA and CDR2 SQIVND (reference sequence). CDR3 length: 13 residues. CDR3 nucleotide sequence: TGTGCCAGTAGTATATCCCCAGATGAAAAACTGTTTTTT. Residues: CASSISPDEKLFF.

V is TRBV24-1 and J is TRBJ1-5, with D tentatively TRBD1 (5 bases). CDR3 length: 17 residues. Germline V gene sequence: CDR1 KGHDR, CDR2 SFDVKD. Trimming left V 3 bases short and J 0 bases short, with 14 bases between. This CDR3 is CATSDGRVPYSNQPQHF. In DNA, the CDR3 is TGTGCCACCAGTGATGGCAGGGTCCCCTATAGCAATCAGCCCCAGCATTTT.

CDR3 DNA sequence: TGTGCCAGCAGCTTGGGACTAGCGCGAACCTACGAGCAGTACTTC. This translates into CASSLGLARTYEQYF. V and J are TRBV7-2 and TRBJ2-7, with 10 bases aligning to TRBD2. Trimming took 3 bases from V and 2 from J; bases not matched to a gene: 4. Germline V gene data show CDR1 as SGHTA and CDR2 as FQGNSA. This CDR3 contains 15 residues. Combining the CDR3 with reference TRBV7-2 and TRBJ2-7 gives the whole variable domain GAGVSQSPSNKVTEKGKDVELRCDPISGHTALYWYRQSLGQGLEFLIYFQGNSAPDKSGLPSDRFSAERTGGSVSTLTIQRTQQEDSAVYLCASSLGLARTYEQYFGPGTRLTVT.

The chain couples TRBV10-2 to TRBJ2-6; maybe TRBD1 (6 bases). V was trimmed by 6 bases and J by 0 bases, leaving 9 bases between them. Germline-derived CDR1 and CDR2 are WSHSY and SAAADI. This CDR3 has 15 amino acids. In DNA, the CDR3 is TGCGCCAGCAGAACAGGGAGCTCTGGGGCCAACGTCCTGACTTTC. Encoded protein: CASRTGSSGANVLTF.

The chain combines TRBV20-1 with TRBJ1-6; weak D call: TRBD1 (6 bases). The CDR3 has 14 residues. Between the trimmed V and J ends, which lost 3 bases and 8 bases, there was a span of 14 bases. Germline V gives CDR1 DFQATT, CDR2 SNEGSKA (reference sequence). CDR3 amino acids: CSASRGAADSPLHF. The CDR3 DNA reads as TGCAGTGCTAGTCGGGGGGCAGCCGATTCACCCCTCCACTTT.

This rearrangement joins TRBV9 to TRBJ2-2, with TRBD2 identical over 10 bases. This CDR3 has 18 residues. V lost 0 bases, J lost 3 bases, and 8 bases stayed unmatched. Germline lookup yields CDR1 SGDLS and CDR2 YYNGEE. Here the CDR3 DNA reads TGTGCCAGCAGCGTAGAGGCTAGCGGGAGAACCTACACCGGGGAGCTGTTTTTT. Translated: CASSVEASGRTYTGELFF.

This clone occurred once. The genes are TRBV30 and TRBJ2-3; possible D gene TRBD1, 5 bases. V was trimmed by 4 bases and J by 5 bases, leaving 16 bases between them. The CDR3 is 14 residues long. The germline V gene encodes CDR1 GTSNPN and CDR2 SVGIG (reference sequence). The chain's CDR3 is CAWKGLNPQDTQYF. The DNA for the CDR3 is TGTGCCTGGAAGGGGCTAAATCCTCAAGATACGCAGTATTTT. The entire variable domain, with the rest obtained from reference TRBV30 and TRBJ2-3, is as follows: SQTIHQWPATLVQPVGSPLSLECTVEGTSNPNLYWYRQAAGRGLQLLFYSVGIGQISSEVPQNLSASRPQDRQFILSSKKLLLSDSGFYLCAWKGLNPQDTQYFGPGTRLTVL.

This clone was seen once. The chain's CDR3 is CASRTPAGTDYEQYF. DNA of the CDR3: TGTGCCAGCAGAACCCCCGCAGGCACGGACTACGAGCAGTACTTC. The chain combines TRBV28 with TRBJ2-7, with D hard to call. The CDR3 is 15 residues long. Germline loops: CDR1 MDHEN, CDR2 SYDVKM. Trimming pared 6 bases from V and 3 bases from J, leaving 18 bases between. Supplemented by reference TRBV28 and TRBJ2-7, the full variable domain reads DVKVTQSSRYLVKRTGEKVFLECVQDMDHENMFWYRQDPGLGLRLIYFSYDVKMKEKGDIPEGYSVSREKKERFSLILESASTNQTSMYLCASRTPAGTDYEQYFGPGTRLTVT.

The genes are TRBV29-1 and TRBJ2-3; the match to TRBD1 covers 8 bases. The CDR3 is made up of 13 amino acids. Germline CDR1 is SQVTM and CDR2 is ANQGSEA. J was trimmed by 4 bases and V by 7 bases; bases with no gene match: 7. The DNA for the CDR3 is TGCAGCGCCGGACAGGGCGGCGCAGATACGCAGTATTTT. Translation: CSAGQGGADTQYF.

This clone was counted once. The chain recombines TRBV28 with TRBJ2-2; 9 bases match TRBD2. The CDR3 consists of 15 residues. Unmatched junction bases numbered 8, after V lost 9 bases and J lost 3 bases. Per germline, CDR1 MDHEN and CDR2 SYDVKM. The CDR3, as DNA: TGTGCCAGTAAAGGGGCTAGCGGGGACACCGGGGAGCTGTTTTTT. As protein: CASKGASGDTGELFF.

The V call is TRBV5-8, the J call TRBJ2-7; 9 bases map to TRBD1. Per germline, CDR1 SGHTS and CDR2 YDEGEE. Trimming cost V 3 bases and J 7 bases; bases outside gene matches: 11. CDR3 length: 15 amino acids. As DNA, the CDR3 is TGTGCCAGCAGCTATAATGGACAGGGGATGGGGGAGCAGTACTTC. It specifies CASSYNGQGMGEQYF.

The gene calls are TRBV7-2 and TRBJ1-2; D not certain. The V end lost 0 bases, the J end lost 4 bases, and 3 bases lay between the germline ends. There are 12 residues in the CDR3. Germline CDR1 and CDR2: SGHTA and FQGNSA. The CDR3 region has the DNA TGTGCCAGCAGCTTAGCCAGCTATGGCTACACCTTC. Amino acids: CASSLASYGYTF.

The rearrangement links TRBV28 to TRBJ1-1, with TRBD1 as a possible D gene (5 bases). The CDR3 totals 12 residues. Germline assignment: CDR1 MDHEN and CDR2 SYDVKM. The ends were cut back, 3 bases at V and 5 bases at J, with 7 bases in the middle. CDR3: CASSFQGTEAFF. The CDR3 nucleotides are TGTGCCAGCAGTTTCCAGGGAACTGAAGCTTTCTTT.

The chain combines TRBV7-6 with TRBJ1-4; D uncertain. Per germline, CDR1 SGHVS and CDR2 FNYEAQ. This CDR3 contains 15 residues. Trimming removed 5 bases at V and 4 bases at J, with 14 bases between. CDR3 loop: CASSPTAGFNEKLFF. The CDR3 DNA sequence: TGTGCCAGCAGCCCTACTGCAGGCTTTAATGAAAAACTGTTTTTT.

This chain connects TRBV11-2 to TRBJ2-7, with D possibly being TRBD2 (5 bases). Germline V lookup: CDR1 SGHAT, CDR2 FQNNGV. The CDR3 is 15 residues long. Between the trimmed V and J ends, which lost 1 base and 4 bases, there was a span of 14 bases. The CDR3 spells CASSLVSAGAYEQYF. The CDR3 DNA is TGTGCCAGCAGCTTAGTCTCTGCGGGCGCATACGAGCAGTACTTC.

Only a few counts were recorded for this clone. The CDR3 is CASSFSSANTGELFF. In DNA form, the CDR3 reads TGTGCCAGCAGCTTCTCTAGCGCGAACACCGGGGAGCTGTTTTTT. The chain carries TRBV7-2 and TRBJ2-2, with D maybe TRBD2 (6 bases). The germline gives CDR1 SGHTA, CDR2 FQGNSA. V was shortened by 3 bases and J by 0 bases, with 8 bases between the two germline ends. CDR3 size: 15 residues.